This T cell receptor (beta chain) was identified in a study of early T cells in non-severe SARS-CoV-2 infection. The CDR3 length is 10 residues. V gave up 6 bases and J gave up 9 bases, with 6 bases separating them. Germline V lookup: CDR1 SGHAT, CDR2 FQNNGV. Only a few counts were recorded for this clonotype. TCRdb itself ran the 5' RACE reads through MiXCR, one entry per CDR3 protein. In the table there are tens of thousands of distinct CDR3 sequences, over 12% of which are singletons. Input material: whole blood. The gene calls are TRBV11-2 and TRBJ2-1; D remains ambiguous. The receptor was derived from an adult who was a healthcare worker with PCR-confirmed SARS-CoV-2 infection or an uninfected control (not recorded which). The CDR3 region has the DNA TGTGCCAGCAGTGACCTTGAGCAGTTCTTC. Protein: CASSDLEQFF.